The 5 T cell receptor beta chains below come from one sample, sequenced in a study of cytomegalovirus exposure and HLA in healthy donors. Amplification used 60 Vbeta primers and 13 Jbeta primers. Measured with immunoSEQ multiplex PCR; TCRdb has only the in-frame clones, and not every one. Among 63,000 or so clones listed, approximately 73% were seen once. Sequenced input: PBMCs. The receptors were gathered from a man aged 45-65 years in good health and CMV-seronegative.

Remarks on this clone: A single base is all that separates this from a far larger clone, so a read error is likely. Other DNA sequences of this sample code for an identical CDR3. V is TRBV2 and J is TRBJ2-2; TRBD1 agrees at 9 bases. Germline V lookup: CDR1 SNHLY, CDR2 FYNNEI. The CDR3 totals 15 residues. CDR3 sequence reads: CASRGTGRDTGELFF. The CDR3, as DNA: TGCGCCAGCAGGGGGACAGGGAGGGACACCGGGGAGCTGTTTTTT.

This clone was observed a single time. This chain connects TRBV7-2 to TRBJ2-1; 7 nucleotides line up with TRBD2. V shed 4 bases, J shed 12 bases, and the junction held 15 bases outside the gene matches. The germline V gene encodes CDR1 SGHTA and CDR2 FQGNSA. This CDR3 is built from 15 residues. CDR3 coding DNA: TGTGCCAGCAGCTCCCGGGACTACACTTTTCGTGGGCAGTTCTTC. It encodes CASSSRDYTFRGQFF.

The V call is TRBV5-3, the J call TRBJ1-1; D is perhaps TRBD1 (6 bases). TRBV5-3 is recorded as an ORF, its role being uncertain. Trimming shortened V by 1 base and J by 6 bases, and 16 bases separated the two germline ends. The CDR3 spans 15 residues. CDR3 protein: CARSLRQGWRAEAFF. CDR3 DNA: TGTGCCAGAAGCTTGAGGCAGGGGTGGCGGGCTGAAGCTTTCTTT.

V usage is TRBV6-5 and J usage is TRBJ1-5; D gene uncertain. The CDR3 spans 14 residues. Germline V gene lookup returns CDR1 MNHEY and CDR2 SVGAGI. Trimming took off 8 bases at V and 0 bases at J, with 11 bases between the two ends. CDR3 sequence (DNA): TGTGCCAGCTGGAGTCGGTATAGCAATCAGCCCCAGCATTTT. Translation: CASWSRYSNQPQHF.

The CDR3 sequence is CASSFGGAGVAKNIQYF. For the CDR3, the DNA is TGTGCCAGCAGCTTCGGGGGGGCCGGAGTGGCCAAAAACATTCAGTACTTC. The chain recombines TRBV11-1 with TRBJ2-4, with TRBD2 identical over 8 bases. The CDR3 is 17 amino acids. The ends lost 3 bases at V and 1 base at J; junction bases unmatched: 8. Germline V CDR1 and CDR2: SGHAT, FQDESV (reference sequence).